This is a list of T cell receptor beta chains from one sample in a study of T cells in Graves' hyperthyroidism and ophthalmopathy. MiXCR, run by TCRdb on the multiplex PCR reads, gives a single entry per CDR3 protein. The data show some 570,000 distinct CDR3 sequences, around 14% seen once. Sequenced sample: blood. These receptors came from a woman younger than 35 with Graves' ophthalmopathy. Both conserved end residues are part of each CDR3. The D gene is left open where the match is weak.

v_call: TRBV11-2
cdr3_length: 13
d_call: NA
cdr3_aa: CASSLGDGETQYF

v_call: TRBV20-1
cdr3_length: 15
d_call: NA
cdr3_aa: CSARDGQRSYYGYTF

v_call: TRBV12-3/TRBV12-4
cdr3_length: 15
d_call: NA
cdr3_aa: CASSRFDRRTDTQYF

v_call: TRBV28
cdr3_length: 18
d_call: TRBD2
cdr3_aa: CASSYRTSGRAWDYEQYF

v_call: TRBV11-2
cdr3_length: 16
d_call: NA
cdr3_aa: CASSLPPAGSGNIQYF

v_call: TRBV27
cdr3_length: 16
d_call: NA
cdr3_aa: CASQEGGSYSNQPQHF

v_call: TRBV28
cdr3_length: 16
d_call: NA
cdr3_aa: CASSLSRRSYNSPLHF

v_call: TRBV11-2
cdr3_length: 14
d_call: NA
cdr3_aa: CASTAAGVAETQYF

v_call: TRBV19
cdr3_length: 16
d_call: TRBD1
cdr3_aa: CASSSPGQAIQETQYF

v_call: TRBV28
cdr3_length: 14
d_call: NA
cdr3_aa: CASFLGEGDSPLHF

v_call: TRBV7-8
cdr3_length: 13
d_call: NA
cdr3_aa: CASSSGRLGTQYF

v_call: TRBV20-1
cdr3_length: 12
d_call: TRBD2
cdr3_aa: CSARVSSGKQFF

v_call: TRBV9
cdr3_length: 14
d_call: NA
cdr3_aa: CASSVADFHTEAFF

v_call: TRBV7-9
cdr3_length: 14
d_call: TRBD1
cdr3_aa: CASSADRAGNIQYF

v_call: TRBV6-4
cdr3_length: 14
d_call: NA
cdr3_aa: CASSSQGYTGELFF

v_call: TRBV7-2
cdr3_length: 16
d_call: NA
cdr3_aa: CASSSWGALGDTEAFF

v_call: TRBV13
cdr3_length: 19
d_call: TRBD2
cdr3_aa: CASSARLAGDGRVTDTQYF

v_call: TRBV18
cdr3_length: 15
d_call: NA
cdr3_aa: CASSPGASSGYEQYF

v_call: TRBV6-5
cdr3_length: 20
d_call: NA
cdr3_aa: CASSYNDKREGREFPGELFF

v_call: TRBV19
cdr3_length: 20
d_call: TRBD1
cdr3_aa: CASSGYDRGLSSENYNEQFF

v_call: TRBV9
cdr3_length: 15
d_call: NA
cdr3_aa: CASSVTPQSTDTQYF

v_call: TRBV27
cdr3_length: 15
d_call: TRBD2
cdr3_aa: CASSLLAGVTETQYF

v_call: TRBV20-1
cdr3_length: 17
d_call: TRBD2
cdr3_aa: CSARDPGASGRTDTQYF

v_call: TRBV5-1
cdr3_length: 16
d_call: TRBD1
cdr3_aa: CASSRSGQGVVTEAFF

v_call: TRBV12-3/TRBV12-4
cdr3_length: 15
d_call: NA
cdr3_aa: CVSSFGRASGEKLFF

v_call: TRBV27
cdr3_length: 13
d_call: TRBD1
cdr3_aa: CASSLRTGDIQYF

v_call: TRBV27
cdr3_length: 16
d_call: TRBD2
cdr3_aa: CASSLLVAGGPYEQYF

v_call: TRBV27
cdr3_length: 16
d_call: TRBD2
cdr3_aa: CASSLSMAGDLETQYF

v_call: TRBV11-2
cdr3_length: 17
d_call: TRBD2
cdr3_aa: CASSSLRDSGRGMRQFF

v_call: TRBV27
cdr3_length: 18
d_call: NA
cdr3_aa: CASSLRDGRTGYQETQYF

v_call: TRBV28
cdr3_length: 17
d_call: TRBD2
cdr3_aa: CASSFPTSGYSSYEQYF

v_call: TRBV6-5
cdr3_length: 15
d_call: TRBD1
cdr3_aa: CASSYSSGQDTEAFF

v_call: TRBV27
cdr3_length: 14
d_call: NA
cdr3_aa: CASSWKGRAYGYTF

v_call: TRBV19
cdr3_length: 14
d_call: TRBD1
cdr3_aa: CASRLGQGATEAFF

v_call: TRBV19
cdr3_length: 17
d_call: TRBD1
cdr3_aa: CASSTRTGAPAKNIQYF

v_call: TRBV27
cdr3_length: 15
d_call: NA
cdr3_aa: CASSLSPGSLNIQYF

v_call: TRBV6-9
cdr3_length: 12
d_call: NA
cdr3_aa: CASEGPNCGYTF

v_call: TRBV7-2
cdr3_length: 15
d_call: TRBD2
cdr3_aa: CASSFAGASYNEQFF

v_call: TRBV7-6
cdr3_length: 15
d_call: NA
cdr3_aa: CASSLTAGDNYGYTF

v_call: TRBV7-9
cdr3_length: 18
d_call: TRBD2
cdr3_aa: CASSPGLAGGSSTDTQYF

v_call: TRBV7-9
cdr3_length: 15
d_call: TRBD2
cdr3_aa: CASSLGLAADNEQFF

v_call: TRBV7-3
cdr3_length: 13
d_call: NA
cdr3_aa: CASSLLDEGEQFF

v_call: TRBV9
cdr3_length: 14
d_call: NA
cdr3_aa: CASSVAADPYEQYF

v_call: TRBV4-3
cdr3_length: 15
d_call: TRBD2
cdr3_aa: CASSQDPLAVYEQYF

v_call: TRBV5-1
cdr3_length: 15
d_call: NA
cdr3_aa: CASSAQGGLGEKLFF

v_call: TRBV12-3/TRBV12-4
cdr3_length: 15
d_call: NA
cdr3_aa: CASSLELSLASEQYF

v_call: TRBV28
cdr3_length: 16
d_call: NA
cdr3_aa: CASTFRDFQPYNEQFF

v_call: TRBV7-9
cdr3_length: 16
d_call: NA
cdr3_aa: CASSLARSAVGGEQYF